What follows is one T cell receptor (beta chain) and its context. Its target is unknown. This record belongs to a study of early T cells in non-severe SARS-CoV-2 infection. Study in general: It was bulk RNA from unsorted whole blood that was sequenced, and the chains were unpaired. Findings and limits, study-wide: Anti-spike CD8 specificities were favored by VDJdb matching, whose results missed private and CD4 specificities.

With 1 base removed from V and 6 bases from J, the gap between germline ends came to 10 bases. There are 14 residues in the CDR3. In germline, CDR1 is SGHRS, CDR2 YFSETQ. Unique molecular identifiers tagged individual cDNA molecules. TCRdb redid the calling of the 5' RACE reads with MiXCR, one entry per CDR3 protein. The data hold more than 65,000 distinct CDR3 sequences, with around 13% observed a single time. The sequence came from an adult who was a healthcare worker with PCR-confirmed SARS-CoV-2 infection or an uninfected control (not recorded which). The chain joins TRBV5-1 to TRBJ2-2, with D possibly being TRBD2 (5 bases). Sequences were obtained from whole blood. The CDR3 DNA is TGCGCCAGCAGCTTGATTCTGGGAGCCGGGGAGCTGTTTTTT. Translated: CASSLILGAGELFF.